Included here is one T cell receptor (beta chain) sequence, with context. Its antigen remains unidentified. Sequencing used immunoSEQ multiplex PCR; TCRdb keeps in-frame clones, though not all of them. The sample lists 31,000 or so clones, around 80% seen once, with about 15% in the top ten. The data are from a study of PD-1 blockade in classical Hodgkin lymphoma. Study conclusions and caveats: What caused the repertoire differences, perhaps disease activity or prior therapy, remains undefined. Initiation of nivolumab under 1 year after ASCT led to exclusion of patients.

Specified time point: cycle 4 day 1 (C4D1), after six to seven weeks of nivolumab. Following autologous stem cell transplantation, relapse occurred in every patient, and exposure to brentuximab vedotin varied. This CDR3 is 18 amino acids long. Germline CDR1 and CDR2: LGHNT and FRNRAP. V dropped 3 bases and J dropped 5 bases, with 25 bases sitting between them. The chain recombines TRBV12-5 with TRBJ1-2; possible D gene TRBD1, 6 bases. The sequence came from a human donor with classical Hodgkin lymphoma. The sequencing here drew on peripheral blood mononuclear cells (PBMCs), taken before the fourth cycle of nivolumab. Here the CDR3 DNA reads TGTGCTAGTGGTTTCTTAGGGGGGGGACCCATCGAGGGGTATGGCTACACCTTC. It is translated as CASGFLGGGPIEGYGYTF.